Shown below are 5 T cell receptor beta chains from a single sample sequenced in a study of blood T cell repertoires in COVID-19. Here immunoSEQ multiplex PCR was the method, and the copy in TCRdb shows in-frame clones only, minus some. This sample has under 200,000 clones, with around 87% found just once. Sequenced input: peripheral blood. The receptors come from a woman aged 80 or over in a cohort sampled during active or convalescent COVID-19.

The genes are TRBV7-8 and TRBJ2-7; 11 bases agree with TRBD1. Germline assignment: CDR1 SGHVS and CDR2 FQNEAQ. V lost 5 bases, J lost 3 bases, and 6 bases stayed unmatched. CDR3 length: 15 amino acids. The CDR3 DNA sequence: TGTGCCAGCAGCCCCCGGACAGGGGGCGACTACGAGCAGTACGTC. Translated: CASSPRTGGDYEQYV.

This clone appeared a single time. The chain has TRBV7-2 and TRBJ2-3; 13 bases match TRBD2. The V segment lost 3 bases and the J segment 2 bases; nucleotides outside the gene matches: 8. Germline CDR1 reads SGHTA; CDR2 reads FQGNSA. There are 18 residues in the CDR3. The CDR3 DNA reads TGTGCCAGCAGCTTTACTAGCGGGGGGGCAGGTTCCACAGATACGCAGTATTTT. Translating gives CASSFTSGGAGSTDTQYF. Supplemented by reference TRBV7-2 and TRBJ2-3, the full variable domain reads GAGVSQSPSNKVTEKGKDVELRCDPISGHTALYWYRQSLGQGLEFLIYFQGNSAPDKSGLPSDRFSAERTGGSVSTLTIQRTQQEDSAVYLCASSFTSGGAGSTDTQYFGPGTRLTVL.

This chain uses TRBV19 with TRBJ2-3; 9 bases align to TRBD1. Germline assignment: CDR1 LNHDA and CDR2 SQIVND (reference sequence). V shed 0 bases, J shed 7 bases, and the junction held 8 bases outside the gene matches. CDR3 size: 16 residues. CDR3 protein: CASSIDPGQGSYTQYF. Written as DNA, the CDR3 is TGTGCCAGTAGTATAGATCCCGGACAGGGGTCGTATACGCAGTATTTT.

This chain links TRBV11-2 with TRBJ1-1, with D perhaps matching TRBD1 (6 bases). V lost 5 bases, J lost 10 bases, and 23 bases lay in between. The germline V gene encodes CDR1 SGHAT and CDR2 FQNNGV. This CDR3 contains 15 residues. The CDR3 DNA reads TGTGCCAGCAGCCAGTACGGGACACAGGGCGCGGTAGCTTTCTTT. It yields the protein CASSQYGTQGAVAFF.

This chain joins TRBV27 and TRBJ2-7; TRBD1 matches at 10 bases. Germline V lookup: CDR1 MNHEY, CDR2 SMNVEV (reference sequence). The CDR3 length is 14 residues. V trimming: 5 bases; J trimming: 3 bases; junction bases outside the gene matches: 4. DNA of the CDR3: TGTGCCAGCAGTCCCCGGGACAGGGGCTACGAGCAGTACTTC. Its protein product is CASSPRDRGYEQYF.